This is a list of T cell receptor beta chains from one sample in a study of CD8+CD57+ T cells in acquired aplastic anemia. Each CDR3 protein gets one entry after TCRdb re-called the reads with MiXCR. The sample holds approximately 220,000 distinct CDR3 sequences; approximately 45% are singletons and the top ten take roughly 8%. Sequencing used sorted CD4+, CD8+, or CD8+CD57+ T cells (not recorded which) from PBMCs. The receptors were sampled from a human donor with aplastic anemia. Both conserved end residues are part of each CDR3. D genes are given only for firm matches. The size entry is marked missing in some rows and otherwise reads once, few, many or a size class.

CDR3,DNA,size,D,J,V
CATSARGGSEAFF,TGTGCCACCAGCGCGCGGGGGGGTTCTGAAGCTTTCTTT,NA,NA,TRBJ1-1,TRBV24-1
CASSPRPGTAYEQYF,TGTGCCAGTAGTCCCCGCCCCGGGACAGCCTACGAGCAGTACTTC,many,TRBD1,TRBJ2-7,TRBV19
CASSVEGQYNEKLFF,TGTGCCAGCAGCGTAGAGGGACAGTATAATGAAAAACTGTTTTTT,many,TRBD1,TRBJ1-4,TRBV9
CASSQVFGQVDSPLHF,TGCGCCAGCAGCCAAGTATTCGGACAGGTCGATTCACCCCTCCACTTT,many,TRBD1,TRBJ1-6,TRBV4-1
CASRQTSGRYEQYF,TGCGCCAGCAGACAGACTAGCGGGAGGTACGAGCAGTACTTC,many,TRBD2,TRBJ2-7,TRBV5-1
CSATSDSVGAIYF,TGCAGTGCTACATCGGACAGTGTGGGGGCCATATATTTT,NA,NA,TRBJ1-3,TRBV20-1
CASSLTGGYGCTF,TGTGCCAGCAGTCTGACAGGGGGCTATGGCTGCACCTTC,NA,TRBD1,TRBJ1-2,TRBV28
CASSQVKGNTEAFF,TGTGCCAGCAGCCAAGTGAAGGGGAACACTGAAGCTTTCTTT,many,NA,TRBJ1-1,TRBV3-1
CATSKDVVYNEQFF,TGTGCCACCAGCAAGGACGTGGTATACAATGAGCAGTTCTTC,many,NA,TRBJ2-1,TRBV15
CSVGQGALWEQYF,TGCAGCGTTGGGCAGGGGGCATTGTGGGAGCAGTACTTC,many,TRBD1,TRBJ2-7,TRBV29-1
CASSPPRDREDTQYF,TGTGCCAGCAGCCCACCCCGGGACAGGGAAGATACGCAGTATTTT,many,TRBD1,TRBJ2-3,TRBV7-6
CASSGLQANTEAFF,TGTGCCAGCAGCGGCCTACAGGCGAACACTGAAGCTTTCTTT,many,NA,TRBJ1-1,TRBV7-8
CASSFRRSGNSPLHF,TGTGCCAGCAGCTTCCGCCGTAGCGGGAATTCACCCCTCCACTTT,NA,NA,TRBJ1-6,TRBV9
CASSLTRDSGTGEWYEQYF,TGCGCCAGCAGTTTAACTCGGGACTCAGGGACAGGGGAGTGGTACGAGCAGTACTTC,few,TRBD1,TRBJ2-7,TRBV4-3
CATRTSPYNEQFF,TGTGCCACTCGGACTAGCCCCTACAATGAGCAGTTCTTC,few,TRBD2,TRBJ2-1,TRBV15
CSVSVTSGGARDTQYF,TGCAGCGTTAGCGTGACTAGCGGGGGGGCACGGGATACGCAGTATTTT,NA,TRBD2,TRBJ2-3,TRBV29-1
CASSGHRGPGANVLTF,TGTGCCAGTAGTGGACACAGGGGGCCTGGGGCCAACGTCCTGACTTTC,few,TRBD1,TRBJ2-6,TRBV12-3/TRBV12-4
CASSPRAGIVYEQYF,TGCGCCAGCAGTCCCCGCGCAGGGATTGTATACGAGCAGTACTTC,NA,NA,TRBJ2-7,TRBV28
CASSLRRTVTFDEQFF,TGTGCCAGTAGTCTCAGAAGGACAGTTACTTTCGATGAGCAGTTCTTC,NA,NA,TRBJ2-1,TRBV19
CASSLQSGTEAFFGYTF,NA,NA,NA,TRBJ1-2,TRBV11-2
CASSFKWKRTEAFF,TGTGCCAGCAGCTTCAAATGGAAGAGGACTGAAGCTTTCTTT,NA,NA,TRBJ1-1,TRBV5-6
CASSPLHGGYTF,TGTGCCAGCAGTCCATTGCATGGAGGCTACACCTTC,NA,NA,TRBJ1-2,TRBV10-3
CSGSRDHDYNEQFF,TGCAGTGGATCCAGGGACCACGACTACAATGAGCAGTTCTTC,once,NA,TRBJ2-1,TRBV20-1
CASSYGLAGADTQYF,TGTGCCAGCAGTTACGGTCTAGCGGGGGCAGATACGCAGTATTTT,few,TRBD2,TRBJ2-3,TRBV10-1
CASRRQGSGYTF,TGTGCCAGCAGGAGACAGGGGTCTGGCTACACCTTC,many,TRBD1,TRBJ1-2,TRBV6-1
CASSYSSGGAGDTQYF,TGCGCCAGCAGTTACTCTAGCGGGGGGGCCGGGGATACGCAGTATTTT,NA,TRBD2,TRBJ2-3,TRBV10-2
CASSIDREETQYF,TGTGCCAGCAGCATCGACAGGGAAGAGACCCAGTACTTC,NA,TRBD1,TRBJ2-5,TRBV7-3
CASRSRRNNNSPLHF,TGTGCCAGCAGGAGCCGACGGAACAATAATTCACCCCTCCACTTT,few,NA,TRBJ1-6,TRBV28
CASSGQGLRWGYTF,TGTGCCAGCAGCGGTCAGGGGTTGCGGTGGGGCTACACCTTC,few,NA,TRBJ1-2,TRBV27
CASSQDRQVLGYTF,TGCGCCAGCAGCCAAGATAGGCAGGTTCTCGGCTACACCTTC,NA,NA,TRBJ1-2,TRBV4-3
CSVDEGGTTYGYTF,TGCAGCGTCGATGAGGGGGGCACGACCTATGGCTACACCTTC,NA,NA,TRBJ1-2,TRBV29-1
CSVGGTGGGGYTF,TGCAGCGTTGGAGGGACAGGGGGCGGTGGCTACACCTTC,NA,TRBD1,TRBJ1-2,TRBV29-1
CASGGQLQETQYF,TGTGCCAGCGGGGGACAACTCCAAGAGACCCAGTACTTC,NA,NA,TRBJ2-5,TRBV7-8
CASSVTGTGNSYEQYF,TGTGCCAGCAGTGTTACCGGGACAGGGAACTCCTACGAGCAGTACTTC,NA,TRBD1,TRBJ2-7,TRBV25-1
CASSGQGALEQYF,TGTGCCAGCAGTGGACAGGGGGCTTTAGAGCAGTACTTC,many,TRBD1,TRBJ2-7,TRBV7-9
CASSDDTGLGNNEQFF,TGTGCCAGCAGTGACGATACAGGGCTGGGAAACAATGAGCAGTTCTTC,once,NA,TRBJ2-1,TRBV6-4
CSVEDPGLAGENNEQFF,TGCAGCGTTGAAGACCCAGGACTAGCGGGGGAGAACAATGAGCAGTTCTTC,NA,TRBD2,TRBJ2-1,TRBV29-1
CSARFRESNGELFF,TGCAGTGCTAGGTTTCGGGAGTCGAACGGGGAGCTGTTTTTT,many,NA,TRBJ2-2,TRBV20-1
CASSSQGRVWF,TGTGCCAGCAGCTCGCAGGGCCGTGTGTGGTTC,many,NA,TRBJ2-7,TRBV7-9
CASSEAGWKHEQFF,TGTGCCAGCAGTGAAGCTGGTTGGAAACATGAGCAGTTCTTC,many,NA,TRBJ2-1,TRBV6-1
CASSSPSTSGGAYNEQFF,TGTGCCAGCAGCTCCCCGTCCACTAGCGGGGGGGCCTACAATGAGCAGTTCTTC,once,TRBD2,TRBJ2-1,TRBV7-9
CSASSQPGLALYEQYF,TGCAGTGCTAGCAGTCAGCCAGGACTAGCCCTGTACGAGCAGTACTTC,NA,TRBD2,TRBJ2-7,TRBV20-1
CASSQGTGFTYEQYF,TGCGCCAGCAGCCAAGGGACAGGGTTCACCTACGAGCAGTACTTC,many,TRBD1,TRBJ2-7,TRBV4-3
CARVLKNNYEQYF,TGTGCCAGGGTCCTGAAAAACAACTACGAGCAGTACTTC,many,NA,TRBJ2-7,TRBV9
CASSQVDTDLFLYEQYF,TGTGCCAGCAGCCAAGTCGACACGGACCTATTCCTTTACGAGCAGTACTTC,many,NA,TRBJ2-7,TRBV4-2
CSVEVEGSPQHF,TGCAGCGTTGAAGTAGAGGGGAGCCCCCAGCATTTT,NA,NA,TRBJ1-5,TRBV29-1
CASSLHPGQGRSYEQYF,TGCGCCAGCAGCTTGCACCCGGGACAGGGGCGGTCCTACGAGCAGTACTTC,NA,TRBD1,TRBJ2-7,TRBV5-1
CSARDVGLNQPQHF,TGCAGTGCTAGAGATGTGGGGTTAAATCAGCCCCAGCATTTT,NA,NA,TRBJ1-5,TRBV20-1
CSARGRDRSFF,TGCAGTGCTAGAGGCCGGGACCGGTCTTTCTTT,NA,NA,TRBJ1-1,TRBV20-1
CASSLARDRPYEQYF,TGTGCCAGCAGCTTGGCCCGGGACAGGCCCTACGAGCAGTACTTC,NA,TRBD1,TRBJ2-7,TRBV7-8
CAWSVRRGYYGYTF,TGTGCCTGGAGTGTACGAAGAGGATACTATGGCTACACCTTC,NA,NA,TRBJ1-2,TRBV7-9
CSVDLGQGNIQYF,TGCAGCGTTGATCTAGGACAGGGAAACATTCAGTACTTC,NA,TRBD1,TRBJ2-4,TRBV29-1
CASSFFWGRDQPQHF,TGTGCCAGCAGTTTCTTCTGGGGTCGGGACCAGCCCCAGCATTTT,NA,NA,TRBJ1-5,TRBV27
CASSVDNSPLHF,TGTGCCAGCAGCGTGGATAATTCACCCCTCCACTTT,medium-sized,NA,TRBJ1-6,TRBV9
CSVVVSGQNTEAFF,TGCAGCGTTGTGGTGTCAGGCCAGAACACTGAAGCTTTCTTT,once,NA,TRBJ1-1,TRBV29-1